This T cell receptor (beta chain) was identified in a study of vaccination effects on CD4 cells after COVID-19. The count of this clone is one. The target antigen is unknown. Sequencing was performed with immunoSEQ multiplex PCR; in TCRdb, only in-frame clones are kept and a portion is missing. The sample shows more than 30,000 clones, around 70% of them seen only once. Subsequent to a culture period of nine to ten days, CD4+ T cells were isolated. The trim removed 4 bases at V and 3 bases at J, leaving 3 bases unmatched. The CDR3 extends over 14 amino acids. CDR1 and CDR2 (germline): SNHLY, FYNNEI. This TCR derives from a human donor who received a COVID-19 vaccine. The J gene is TRBJ2-5, the V gene TRBV2, with 9 nucleotides matching TRBD1. The sequencing used CD4+ T cells from PBMCs cultured without peptide, collected before COVID-19 vaccination. The chain's CDR3 is CASSARQGEETQYF. In nucleotides, the CDR3 is TGTGCCAGCAGTGCCCGACAGGGGGAAGAGACCCAGTACTTC.